Presented here are 25 T cell receptor beta chains from one specimen sequenced in a study of CD8 T cells in ankylosing spondylitis. TCRdb re-analysed the 5' RACE reads in MiXCR, keeping a single row per CDR3 protein. The sample has 250,000 to 300,000 distinct CDR3 sequences, about a sixth seen once. The material sequenced was blood, either unsorted or a sorted T cell fraction (not recorded which). All receptors derive from a male donor with ankylosing spondylitis or in good health (not recorded which).

This chain connects TRBV20-1 to TRBJ2-7; TRBD2 aligns across 9 bases. The CDR3 length is 17 residues. Germline values: CDR1 DFQATT, CDR2 SNEGSKA (reference sequence). V dropped 6 bases and J dropped 5; count of bases not matched to a gene: 20. CDR3 sequence (DNA): TGCAGTGCCCCCCAGGACCCAACGGTACTAGCGGGCGACGAGCAGTACTTC. It codes for CSAPQDPTVLAGDEQYF.

This clonotype was seen a handful of times. Written as DNA, the CDR3 is TGTGCCAGCAACCGTGTAGAACCGGCGGCCTCCTACGAGCAGTACTTC. It specifies CASNRVEPAASYEQYF. V usage is TRBV2 and J usage is TRBJ2-7; D uncertain. This CDR3 is built from 16 residues. CDR1 is SNHLY, CDR2 FYNNEI, per germline. V lost 7 bases to trimming and J lost 0 bases, with 19 bases between them.

Notes on this clonotype: One end of the junction fails to match germline, which may point to a read error. The chain couples TRBV29-1 to TRBJ2-7, with 7 bases fitting TRBD2. CDR1 is SQVTM and CDR2 is ANQGSEA in the germline V gene. CDR3 size: 13 residues. The CDR3 nucleotides read TGCAGCGTAGAAGGACTAGTTGGAGACGAGCAGTACTTC. Its protein is CSVEGLVGDEQYF.

In its sample, this clonotype was seen a few times. The CDR3 loop reads CASSPGLAGVLETQYF. Here the CDR3 DNA reads TGTGCCAGCAGCCCCGGACTAGCGGGAGTTTTGGAGACCCAGTACTTC. V and J are TRBV12-3 or TRBV12-4 and TRBJ2-5; 13 positions match TRBD2. This CDR3 has 16 amino acids. The junction had 9 bases not matched to a gene; V was cut back by 6 bases and J by 5 bases.

This clonotype occurred a few times. The V call is TRBV6-1, the J call TRBJ2-3; D is unresolved. With 4 bases removed from V and 4 bases from J, the gap between germline ends came to 9 bases. The CDR3 spans 13 residues. Looked up from germline, CDR1 is MNHNS and CDR2 is SASEGT. The CDR3 protein is CASSALPPDTQYF. CDR3 bases: TGTGCCAGCAGTGCCCTCCCCCCAGATACGCAGTATTTT.

In DNA form, the CDR3 reads TGTGCCAGCAGTTTATCCCTGCGGCAGTCTAGCCAAGGCTACACCTTC. Residues: CASSLSLRQSSQGYTF. The chain recombines TRBV27 with TRBJ1-2; no clear D gene. V was trimmed by 0 bases and J by 8 bases, leaving 19 bases between them. The CDR3 consists of 16 residues. Germline V gene sequence: CDR1 MNHEY, CDR2 SMNVEV (reference sequence).

This clonotype was detected only a few times. The gene calls are TRBV11-2 and TRBJ2-1, with TRBD2 matching over 9 bases. Germline values: CDR1 SGHAT, CDR2 FQNNGV. Trimming took 0 bases from V and 8 from J; bases not matched to a gene: 8. This CDR3 has 16 residues. CDR3 bases: TGTGCCAGCAGCTTAGAGGTCTTAGCGGGAGTTTATGAGCAGTTCTTC. It encodes CASSLEVLAGVYEQFF.

The chain carries TRBV20-1 and TRBJ2-7; possibly TRBD1 or TRBD2 for D (5 bases each). The germline V and J ends were trimmed by 4 bases and 0 bases, with 10 bases remaining between them. In germline, CDR1 is DFQATT, CDR2 SNEGSKA (reference sequence). CDR3 size: 13 residues. CDR3 sequence (DNA): TGCAGTGCTACGGGACCGAACTCCTACGAGCAGTACTTC. Its translation: CSATGPNSYEQYF.

This clonotype occurred many times. This CDR3 reads CASSWDYEQYF. Here the CDR3 DNA reads TGTGCCAGCAGCTGGGACTACGAGCAGTACTTC. This chain connects TRBV7-2 to TRBJ2-7; D unclear. Germline loops: CDR1 SGHTA, CDR2 FQGNSA. The V end lost 4 bases, the J end lost 3 bases, and 4 bases lay between the germline ends. CDR3 size: 11 residues.

This clonotype was detected a few times. This chain connects TRBV29-1 to TRBJ2-1, with unresolved D. The CDR3 runs to 15 residues. V lost 0 bases and J lost 4, with 13 bases in between. Germline CDR1 SQVTM, CDR2 ANQGSEA. CDR3: CSVEEPIGRYNEQFF. The CDR3 bases are TGCAGCGTTGAAGAACCGATAGGGCGATACAATGAGCAGTTCTTC.

This clonotype was seen repeatedly, ten times or more. The V gene is TRBV5-1, the J gene TRBJ2-7, with TRBD1 matching over 9 bases. Germline-derived CDR1 and CDR2 are SGHRS and YFSETQ. The CDR3 has 14 residues. Trimming at V came to 4 bases and at J to 5 bases, leaving 7 bases not matched to a gene. As DNA, the CDR3 is TGCGCCAGCAGCATAGGACAGGGGCTCGACGAGCAGTACTTC. It specifies CASSIGQGLDEQYF.

A few counts support this clonotype. The V and J genes are TRBV10-2 and TRBJ2-7; D remains ambiguous. This CDR3 contains 14 residues. Germline loops: CDR1 WSHSY, CDR2 SAAADI. Trimming pared 3 bases from V and 2 bases from J, leaving 11 bases between. The CDR3 DNA reads as TGCGCCAGCAGTGACGGGCATCCGACCTACGAGCAGTACTTC. It is translated as CASSDGHPTYEQYF.

The V and J genes are TRBV13 and TRBJ2-2, with a possible D match to TRBD2 (5 bases). Germline V gives CDR1 PRHDT, CDR2 FYEKMQ (reference sequence). The CDR3 spans 15 residues. V was cut by 1 base and J by 5 bases, with 11 bases left in between. This CDR3 reads CASSLEADSTGELFF. CDR3 DNA: TGTGCCAGCAGCTTAGAGGCGGACTCAACCGGGGAGCTGTTTTTT. The full variable domain, rest sourced from reference TRBV13 and TRBJ2-2, is AAGVIQSPRHLIKEKRETATLKCYPIPRHDTVYWYQQGPGQDPQFLISFYEKMQSDKGSIPDRFSAQQFSDYHSELNMSSLELGDSALYFCASSLEADSTGELFFGEGSRLTVL.

The table lists this clonotype with many counts. The rearrangement uses TRBV13 and TRBJ2-7; 8 positions agree with TRBD1. From germline, CDR1 is PRHDT and CDR2 FYEKMQ (reference sequence). The CDR3 has 14 amino acids. With 3 bases clipped from V and 3 bases from J, the junction kept 4 bases outside the gene matches. DNA for the CDR3: TGTGCCAGCAGCTTGGGGACAGGCTTCTACGAGCAGTACTTC. This sequence encodes CASSLGTGFYEQYF.

The rearrangement links TRBV28 to TRBJ2-7; D call uncertain. The CDR3 loop spans 11 amino acids. V was clipped by 6 bases and J by 6 bases, with 9 bases between them. Germline values: CDR1 MDHEN, CDR2 SYDVKM. The CDR3 DNA is TGTGCCAGCAGGGGCGTAGGCGAGCAGTACTTC. Translated, it gives CASRGVGEQYF.

This clonotype was seen more than once but under ten times. This chain connects TRBV4-3 to TRBJ2-1; 10 positions agree with TRBD2. The germline CDR1 and CDR2 sequences are LGHNA and YSLEER. V dropped 2 bases and J dropped 2; count of bases not matched to a gene: 9. The CDR3 contains 18 residues. CDR3 bases: TGCGCCAGCAGCCAATGGACAGCCACTAGCGGGACCTACAATGAGCAGTTCTTC. Translating gives CASSQWTATSGTYNEQFF.

The rearrangement joins TRBV4-3 to TRBJ2-6; no definite D call. The CDR3 has 18 residues. Germline V gene lookup returns CDR1 LGHNA and CDR2 YSLEER. The ends were cut back, 0 bases at V and 0 bases at J, with 12 bases in the middle. CDR3 in amino acids: CASSQERTDFSGANVLTF. The CDR3, as DNA: TGCGCCAGCAGCCAAGAGAGAACGGATTTCTCTGGGGCCAACGTCCTGACTTTC.

This clonotype was found a few times. The chain joins TRBV7-2 to TRBJ2-7; TRBD1 matches at 7 bases. The CDR3 is made up of 18 amino acids. CDR1 is SGHTA and CDR2 is FQGNSA in the germline V gene. Trimming took 0 bases from V and 0 from J; bases not matched to a gene: 11. As DNA, the CDR3 is TGTGCCAGCAGCTTAGCCATCCTCCCTAGGGACAGCTCCTACGAGCAGTACTTC. This translates into CASSLAILPRDSSYEQYF.

The chain employs TRBV5-1 and TRBJ2-3; 8 nucleotides line up with TRBD2. This CDR3 comprises 18 residues. V shed 4 bases and J 6 bases; nucleotides not matched to a gene: 19. Germline CDR1 and CDR2: SGHRS and YFSETQ. The CDR3 bases are TGCGCCAGCAGCCAGGGCGAGACGGAAAGCGGGAGCTGGGATACGCAGTATTTT. Translating it yields CASSQGETESGSWDTQYF.

This clonotype appeared many times. The V and J genes are TRBV29-1 and TRBJ2-7, with a possible D match to TRBD2 (6 bases). This CDR3 comprises 11 residues. Trimming stripped 6 bases from V and 2 bases from J, with 8 bases between. The V gene's germline CDR1 is SQVTM and CDR2 ANQGSEA. In DNA form, the CDR3 reads TGCAGCGTGGAGGGCCCCTACGAGCAGTACTTC. It specifies CSVEGPYEQYF.

The rearrangement joins TRBV19 to TRBJ2-3, with 11 bases that match TRBD1. The CDR3 extends over 16 amino acids. CDR1 LNHDA and CDR2 SQIVND come from the germline V gene (reference sequence). V shed 6 bases and J 0 bases; nucleotides not matched to a gene: 5. The CDR3 DNA follows: TGTGCCAGTAGGGGACAGGGGGACTCTAGCACAGATACGCAGTATTTT. It encodes CASRGQGDSSTDTQYF.

This clonotype appeared a few times. The chain carries TRBV6-5 and TRBJ2-2; 10 bases are shared with TRBD2. Germline CDR1 is MNHEY and CDR2 is SVGAGI. V was clipped by 2 bases and J by 3 bases; unmatched bases: 3. The CDR3 length is 16 residues. The CDR3 spells CASSYLAGADTGELFF. The DNA for the CDR3 is TGTGCCAGCAGTTACCTAGCGGGAGCCGACACCGGGGAGCTGTTTTTT.

The rearrangement links TRBV25-1 to TRBJ2-4; TRBD1 agrees at 8 bases. Germline lookup yields CDR1 MGHDK and CDR2 SYGVNS. Unmatched junction bases numbered 13, after V lost 4 bases and J lost 2 bases. The CDR3 loop spans 18 amino acids. The CDR3 DNA reads TGTGCCAGCAGTGGGGCCTCAGGGGACAGGCTGCCCAAAAACATTCAGTACTTC. Amino acid sequence: CASSGASGDRLPKNIQYF.

The genes are TRBV19 and TRBJ2-2, with D maybe TRBD1 (5 bases). Germline values: CDR1 LNHDA, CDR2 SQIVND (reference sequence). V lost 4 bases to trimming and J lost 5 bases, with 11 bases between them. The CDR3 totals 14 residues. The CDR3 region has the DNA TGTGCCAGTAGTAGTCCAGGGCAGACCGGGGAGCTGTTTTTT. Its protein product is CASSSPGQTGELFF.

This clonotype came up many times. The V gene is TRBV3-1, the J gene TRBJ2-7, with TRBD1 matching over 7 bases. Germline assignment: CDR1 LGHDT and CDR2 YNNKEL (reference sequence). With 1 base clipped from V and 3 bases from J, the junction kept 3 bases outside the gene matches. The CDR3 has 14 amino acids. The CDR3 nucleotides read TGTGCCAGCAGCCAAGGGGACAGACTCTACGAGCAGTACTTC. The encoded protein is CASSQGDRLYEQYF.